The rows below give T cell receptor beta chains drawn from one sample of a study of blood T cells in healthy people across ages. TCRdb used MiXCR to reprocess the 5' RACE reads, holding one entry per CDR3 protein. The table has around 710,000 distinct CDR3 sequences, roughly two fifths seen once. Sequencing was done on a sample of blood. The receptors originated from a woman aged 55-69 years in good health. Each CDR3 is given with its conserved first and last residue. D genes are given only for firm matches. Clone size is given for some rows only: seen once, a few or many times, or a class if the clone is expanded.

D gene,clone size,J gene,V gene,CDR3 DNA,CDR3 protein
-,once,TRBJ2-6,TRBV28,TGTGCCGGCACCCCCGGGGCCAACGTCCTGACTTTC,CAGTPGANVLTF
TRBD2,-,TRBJ2-5,TRBV11-2,TGTGCCAGCAGCTTTAACTCGGGCCAAGGGAGGGGAGAGACCCAGTACTTC,CASSFNSGQGRGETQYF
-,-,TRBJ2-7,TRBV7-2,TGTGCCAGCAGCCCGCCCGTTAGGTACGAGCAGTACTTC,CASSPPVRYEQYF
-,few,TRBJ1-2,TRBV21-1,TGTGCCCCCTTTCAGTCCCACACCTTC,CAPFQSHTF
TRBD1,-,TRBJ2-4,TRBV6-5,TGTGCCAGCAGTCTCTCGACAGGGATAGACATTCAGTACTTC,CASSLSTGIDIQYF
TRBD1,few,TRBJ2-5,TRBV4-2,TGTGCCAGCAGGGATCCAGGGGGCTTGGGAGAGACCCAGTACTTC,CASRDPGGLGETQYF
-,-,TRBJ2-7,TRBV29-1,TGCGGCGAAGCGGAATACAATGAGCAGTACTTC,CGEAEYNEQYF
TRBD2,many,TRBJ2-3,TRBV4-2,TGTGCCAGCAGCCAAGATATCGCCGGGACTAGCCCGCTGTATTTT,CASSQDIAGTSPLYF
TRBD2,-,TRBJ2-5,TRBV4-1,TGCGCCAGCAGCCAGGACTCCTTGACTAGCATCGAGACCCAGTACTTC,CASSQDSLTSIETQYF
TRBD1,-,TRBJ2-3,TRBV5-5,TGTGCCAGCAGCTTGCTGGACAGGGATACGCAGTATTTT,CASSLLDRDTQYF
TRBD1,-,TRBJ1-5,TRBV6-2/TRBV6-3,TGTGCCAGCAGAGCGGGACAGGCCAAAAATCAGCCCCAGCATTTT,CASRAGQAKNQPQHF
-,many,TRBJ2-1,TRBV7-2,TGTGCCAGCAGCCTCTTCGCCGGAGCTAACAATGAGCAGTTCTTC,CASSLFAGANNEQFF
-,-,TRBJ2-1,TRBV7-6,TGTGCCAGCAGACATACTACACACAATGAGCAGTTCTTC,CASRHTTHNEQFF
-,-,TRBJ1-2,TRBV9,TGTGCCAGCAGGCCCCTACTGGACTATGGCTACACCTTC,CASRPLLDYGYTF
TRBD1,once,TRBJ1-2,TRBV29-1,TGCAGCGGAATGTCAGGGGGAGATGGCTACACCTTC,CSGMSGGDGYTF
TRBD1,few,TRBJ2-5,TRBV20-1,TGCAGTGTTTCAGATTTGGGACAGAAACAAGAGACCCAGTACTTC,CSVSDLGQKQETQYF
TRBD2,-,TRBJ2-7,TRBV7-2,TGTGCCAGCAGCCTCCGGACTAGCGGGGGCTACGAGCAGTACTTC,CASSLRTSGGYEQYF
-,-,TRBJ2-7,TRBV5-1,TGCGCCAGCAGCCCGCGGACAGCCTACAATGAGCAGTACTTC,CASSPRTAYNEQYF
TRBD2,many,TRBJ2-7,TRBV7-2,TGTGCCAGCAGCCCCCGGGGGTTAGCGGGGGTCCTCTCCTACGAGCAGTACTTC,CASSPRGLAGVLSYEQYF
-,-,TRBJ2-2,TRBV12-3/TRBV12-4,TGTGCCAGCAGTGCCGGGACTGCTGTCTCCACCGGGGAGCTGTTTTTT,CASSAGTAVSTGELFF
TRBD1,once,TRBJ1-1,TRBV12-3/TRBV12-4,TGTGCCAGCAGACTAGACAGGGGTAACACTGAAGTTTTCTTT,CASRLDRGNTEVFF
-,-,TRBJ1-1,TRBV4-1,TGCGCCAGCAGCCGGATAATGTATATGAACACTGAAGCTTTCTTT,CASSRIMYMNTEAFF
TRBD2,many,TRBJ2-7,TRBV20-1,TGCAGTGCTAGATCCGGGACTAGCGGGGTTATCTACGAGCAGTACTTC,CSARSGTSGVIYEQYF
-,many,TRBJ2-5,TRBV7-9,TGTGCCAGCAGCTTAGACAGGGTTGGAGAGACCCAGTACTTC,CASSLDRVGETQYF
-,-,TRBJ2-7,TRBV4-3,TGCGCCAGCAGCCAAGTCCTGTCTAATTACGGGGGCGAGCAGTACTTC,CASSQVLSNYGGEQYF
TRBD1,many,TRBJ2-5,TRBV9,TGTGCCAGCAGCGACGGGACAGGAGGCGAGACCCAGTACTTC,CASSDGTGGETQYF
-,few,TRBJ2-3,TRBV12-3/TRBV12-4,TGTGCCAGCAGTTTGATTGGCGGAGGGGGAGATACGCAGTATTTT,CASSLIGGGGDTQYF
-,-,TRBJ2-1,TRBV5-1,TGCGCCAGCAGCTTGGCCCGGGGCTTGGGGGCGGGGGTCACCTACAATGAGCAGTTCTTC,CASSLARGLGAGVTYNEQFF
-,-,TRBJ2-6,TRBV29-1,TGCAGCGTTGAAAAAGGGTCTGGGGCCAACGTCCTGACTTTC,CSVEKGSGANVLTF
-,many,TRBJ2-4,TRBV4-2,TGTGCCAGCAGCCAAGAACGCTCCTCAAACATTCAGTACTTC,CASSQERSSNIQYF
-,-,TRBJ2-3,TRBV11-2,TGTGCCAGCAGCTTAGGGACAAATCGAAAGACAGATACGCAGTATTTT,CASSLGTNRKTDTQYF
TRBD2,few,TRBJ2-3,TRBV7-2,TGTGCCAGCAGGCAGGGACTAGCGGGAATCAAAGATACGCAGTATTTT,CASRQGLAGIKDTQYF
-,-,TRBJ2-7,TRBV19,TGTGCCAGTAGCGCGTGGGTTACCTACGAGCAGTACTTC,CASSAWVTYEQYF
TRBD1,-,TRBJ1-2,TRBV24-1,TGTGCCACCAGTGATTACGGCAGGGGGAACTATGGCTACACCTTC,CATSDYGRGNYGYTF
-,-,TRBJ1-2,TRBV6-2/TRBV6-3,TGTGCCAGCAGCGACACAGGAAACTATGGCTACACCTTC,CASSDTGNYGYTF
-,-,TRBJ2-7,TRBV20-1,TGCAGTGCTAGAGTACCTTACAGGGAGAGGGGCGAGCAGTACTTC,CSARVPYRERGEQYF
TRBD2,many,TRBJ2-1,TRBV13,TGTGCCAGCAGCTTCGGGCGGGAGTTTTACAATGAGCAGTTCTTC,CASSFGREFYNEQFF
TRBD2,few,TRBJ2-4,TRBV7-9,TGTGCCAGCAGCGAACGGACTAGCGGCAAAAACATTCAGTACTTC,CASSERTSGKNIQYF
-,many,TRBJ2-4,TRBV6-1,TGTGCCAGCAGTGAAGCGCGTCCACTGAACAGGGGGGGTAAAAACATTCAGTACTTC,CASSEARPLNRGGKNIQYF
-,few,TRBJ2-5,TRBV9,TGTGCCAGCAGCGCCCGTGCAGGACCATTCCAAGAGACCCAGTACTTC,CASSARAGPFQETQYF
-,few,TRBJ2-4,TRBV9,TGTGCCAGCAGCGTAGGGACAGCCGAAAACATTCAGTACTTC,CASSVGTAENIQYF
-,few,TRBJ2-1,TRBV4-3,TGCGCCAGCAGCCAAGATCTGTGGACGGTGAGCTCCTACAATGAGCAGTTCTTC,CASSQDLWTVSSYNEQFF
TRBD2,-,TRBJ2-7,TRBV3-1,TGTGCCAGCAGCCATTCAGCGGGGGGGCATATTAGCAATGAGCAGTACTTC,CASSHSAGGHISNEQYF
TRBD1,-,TRBJ2-1,TRBV7-9,TGTGCCAGCAGTTCCGGGACAGGGAGTCACAATGAGCAGTTCTTC,CASSSGTGSHNEQFF
TRBD2,-,TRBJ2-7,TRBV5-8,TGTGCCAGCAGCGAGGAAGGACTAGCGGGAATAGGCGAGCAGCACTTC,CASSEEGLAGIGEQHF